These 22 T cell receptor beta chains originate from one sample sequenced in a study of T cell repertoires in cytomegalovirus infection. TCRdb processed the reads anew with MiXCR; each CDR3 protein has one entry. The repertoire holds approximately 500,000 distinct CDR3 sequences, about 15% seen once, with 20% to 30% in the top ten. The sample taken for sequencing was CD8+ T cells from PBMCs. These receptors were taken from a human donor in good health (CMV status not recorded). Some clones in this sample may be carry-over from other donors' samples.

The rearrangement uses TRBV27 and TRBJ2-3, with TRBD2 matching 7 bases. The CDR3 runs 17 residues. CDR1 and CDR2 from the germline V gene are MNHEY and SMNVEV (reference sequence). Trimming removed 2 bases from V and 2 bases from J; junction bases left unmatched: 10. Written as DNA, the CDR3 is TGTGCCAGCAGTTTAATTTTGCCTAGCGGCCTCACAGATACGCAGTATTTT. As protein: CASSLILPSGLTDTQYF.

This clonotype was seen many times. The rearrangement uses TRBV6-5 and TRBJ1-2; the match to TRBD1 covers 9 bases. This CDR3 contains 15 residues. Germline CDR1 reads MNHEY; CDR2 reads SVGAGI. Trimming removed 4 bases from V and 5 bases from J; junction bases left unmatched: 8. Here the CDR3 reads CASSFHRGQGYGYTF. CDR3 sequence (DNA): TGTGCCAGCAGTTTTCACAGGGGGCAAGGGTATGGCTACACCTTC.

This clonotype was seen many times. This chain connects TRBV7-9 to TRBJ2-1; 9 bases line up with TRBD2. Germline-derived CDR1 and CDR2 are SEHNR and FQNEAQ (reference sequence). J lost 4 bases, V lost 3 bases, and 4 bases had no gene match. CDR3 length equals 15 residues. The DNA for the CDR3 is TGTGCCAGCAGCTTGGCTAGCGGGGATTACAATGAGCAGTTCTTC. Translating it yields CASSLASGDYNEQFF.

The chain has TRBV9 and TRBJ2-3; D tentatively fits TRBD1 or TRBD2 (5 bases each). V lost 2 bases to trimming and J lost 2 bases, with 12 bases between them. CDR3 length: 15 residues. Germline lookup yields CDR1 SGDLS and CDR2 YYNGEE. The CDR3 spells CASSVGGAVTDTQYF. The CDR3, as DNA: TGTGCCAGCAGCGTTGGGGGTGCGGTCACAGATACGCAGTATTTT.

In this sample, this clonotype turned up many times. As DNA, the CDR3 is TGTGCCAGCAGCTTAACGGCCGGGGACAGGATGGGCTACAATGAGCAGTTCTTC. Translation gives CASSLTAGDRMGYNEQFF. The chain recombines TRBV7-3 with TRBJ2-1; 8 nucleotides line up with TRBD1. Per the germline V gene, CDR1 is SGHTA and CDR2 is FQGTGA. The CDR3 totals 18 residues. V dropped 0 bases and J dropped 3; count of bases not matched to a gene: 10.

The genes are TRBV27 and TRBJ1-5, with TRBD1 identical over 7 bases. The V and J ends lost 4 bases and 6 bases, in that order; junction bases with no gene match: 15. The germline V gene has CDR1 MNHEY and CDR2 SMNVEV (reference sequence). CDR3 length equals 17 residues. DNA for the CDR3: TGTGCCAGCAGTTCTCCTTCCAGGGGGGCGAGGGGTCAGCCCCAGCATTTT. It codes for CASSSPSRGARGQPQHF.

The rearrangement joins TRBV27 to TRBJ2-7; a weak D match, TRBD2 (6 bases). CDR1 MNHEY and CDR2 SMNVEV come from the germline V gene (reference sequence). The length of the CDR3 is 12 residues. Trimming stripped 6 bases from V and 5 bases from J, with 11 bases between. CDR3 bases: TGTGCCAGCAGCTCTAGCGAGGACGAGCAGTACTTC. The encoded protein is CASSSSEDEQYF.

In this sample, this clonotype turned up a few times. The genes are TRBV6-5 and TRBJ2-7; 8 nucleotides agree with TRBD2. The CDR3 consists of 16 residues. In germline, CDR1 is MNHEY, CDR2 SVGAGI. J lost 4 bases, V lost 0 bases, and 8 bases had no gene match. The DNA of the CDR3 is TGTGCCAGCAGTTACTCGACGGGGGGGCGAATATACGAGCAGTACTTC. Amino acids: CASSYSTGGRIYEQYF.

The CDR3 reads CASSMAVGYEQYF. The CDR3 nucleotides are TGTGCCAGTAGTATGGCAGTGGGGTACGAGCAGTACTTC. The chain joins TRBV19 to TRBJ2-7; D gene ambiguous. This CDR3 comprises 13 residues. V lost 3 bases to trimming and J lost 4 bases, with 10 bases between them. CDR1 and CDR2 from the germline V gene are LNHDA and SQIVND (reference sequence).

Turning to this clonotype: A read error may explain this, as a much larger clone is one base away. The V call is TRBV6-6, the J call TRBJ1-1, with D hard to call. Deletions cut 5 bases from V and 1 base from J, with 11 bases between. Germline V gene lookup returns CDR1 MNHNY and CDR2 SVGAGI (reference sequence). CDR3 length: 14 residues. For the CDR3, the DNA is TGTGCCAGCAGTACATCTCATGGGAACACTGAAGCTTTCTTT. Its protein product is CASSTSHGNTEAFF.

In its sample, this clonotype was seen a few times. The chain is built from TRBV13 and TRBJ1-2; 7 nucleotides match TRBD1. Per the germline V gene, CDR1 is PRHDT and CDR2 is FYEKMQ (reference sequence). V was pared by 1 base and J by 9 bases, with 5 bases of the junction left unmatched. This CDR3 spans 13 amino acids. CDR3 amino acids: CASSLDDRASYTF. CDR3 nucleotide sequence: TGTGCCAGCAGCTTAGATGACAGGGCGAGCTACACCTTC.

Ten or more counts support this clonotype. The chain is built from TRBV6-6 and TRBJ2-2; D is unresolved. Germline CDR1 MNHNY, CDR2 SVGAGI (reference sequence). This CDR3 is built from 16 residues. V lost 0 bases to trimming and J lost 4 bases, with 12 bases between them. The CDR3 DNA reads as TGTGCCAGCAGTTACTCGATGGGCCGTGGCACCGGGGAGCTGTTTTTT. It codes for CASSYSMGRGTGELFF.

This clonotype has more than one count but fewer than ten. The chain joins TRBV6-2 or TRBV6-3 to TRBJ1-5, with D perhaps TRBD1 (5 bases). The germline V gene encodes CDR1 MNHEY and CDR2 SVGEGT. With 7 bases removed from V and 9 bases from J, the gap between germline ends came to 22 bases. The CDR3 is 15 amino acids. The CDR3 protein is CASTTQGLFRGPQHF. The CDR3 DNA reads TGTGCCAGCACCACCCAGGGCCTTTTTCGCGGGCCCCAGCATTTT.

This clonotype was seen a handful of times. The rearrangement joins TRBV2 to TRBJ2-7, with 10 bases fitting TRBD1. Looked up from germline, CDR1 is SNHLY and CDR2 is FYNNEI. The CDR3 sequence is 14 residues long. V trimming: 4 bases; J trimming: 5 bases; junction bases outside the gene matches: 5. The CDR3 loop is CASSVDRGRNEQYF. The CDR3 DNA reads TGTGCCAGCAGTGTGGACAGGGGGAGAAACGAGCAGTACTTC.

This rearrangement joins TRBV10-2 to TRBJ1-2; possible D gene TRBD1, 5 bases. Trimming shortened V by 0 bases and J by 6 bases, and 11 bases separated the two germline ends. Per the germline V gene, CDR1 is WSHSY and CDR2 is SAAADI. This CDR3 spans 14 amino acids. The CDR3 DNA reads TGCGCCAGCAGTGAGTCGGCAGGGAGGGATGGCTACACCTTC. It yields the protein CASSESAGRDGYTF.

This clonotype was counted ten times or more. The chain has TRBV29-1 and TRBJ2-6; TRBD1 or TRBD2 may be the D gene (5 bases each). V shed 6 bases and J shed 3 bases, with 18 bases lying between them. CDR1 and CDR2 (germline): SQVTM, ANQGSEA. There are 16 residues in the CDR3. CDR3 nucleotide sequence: TGCAGCGTCCCCGCCGGGGCAGCGGTTGGGGCCAACGTCCTGACTTTC. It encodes CSVPAGAAVGANVLTF.

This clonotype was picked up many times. The CDR3 loop is CASSPLAGANTGELFF. The CDR3 nucleotides are TGTGCCAGCAGCCCTTTAGCGGGAGCGAACACCGGGGAGCTGTTTTTT. The chain carries TRBV11-2 and TRBJ2-2; 9 nucleotides agree with TRBD2. J lost 0 bases, V lost 5 bases, and 4 bases had no gene match. CDR3 size: 16 residues. Germline lookup yields CDR1 SGHAT and CDR2 FQNNGV.

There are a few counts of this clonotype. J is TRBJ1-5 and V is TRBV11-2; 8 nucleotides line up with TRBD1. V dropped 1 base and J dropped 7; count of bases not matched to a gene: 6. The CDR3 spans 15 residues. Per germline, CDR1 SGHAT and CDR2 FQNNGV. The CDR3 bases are TGTGCCAGCAGCTTAGGGACAGGGACAAGCCAGCCCCAGCATTTT. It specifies CASSLGTGTSQPQHF.

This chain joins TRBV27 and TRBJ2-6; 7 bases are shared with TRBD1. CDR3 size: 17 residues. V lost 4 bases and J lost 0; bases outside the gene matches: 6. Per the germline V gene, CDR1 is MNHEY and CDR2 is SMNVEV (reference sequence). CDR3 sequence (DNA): TGTGCCAGCAGTTCCCAGGGGGACCTCTCTGGGGCCAACGTCCTGACTTTC. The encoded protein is CASSSQGDLSGANVLTF. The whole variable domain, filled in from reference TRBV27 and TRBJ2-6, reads EAQVTQNPRYLITVTGKKLTVTCSQNMNHEYMSWYRQDPGLGLRQIYYSMNVEVTDKGDVPEGYKVSRKEKRNFPLILESPSPNQTSLYFCASSSQGDLSGANVLTFGAGSRLTVL.

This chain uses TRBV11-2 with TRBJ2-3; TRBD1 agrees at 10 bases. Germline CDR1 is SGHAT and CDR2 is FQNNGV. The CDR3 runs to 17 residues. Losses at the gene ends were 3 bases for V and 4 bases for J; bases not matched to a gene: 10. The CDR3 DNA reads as TGTGCCAGCAGCTTTGTTGCTGGGACAGGGGTCCCAGATACGCAGTATTTT. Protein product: CASSFVAGTGVPDTQYF.

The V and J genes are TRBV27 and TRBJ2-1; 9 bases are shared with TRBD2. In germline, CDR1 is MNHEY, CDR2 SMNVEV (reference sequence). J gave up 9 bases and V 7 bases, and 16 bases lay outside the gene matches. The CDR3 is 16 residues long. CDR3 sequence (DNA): TGTGCCAGCACTATCGTTAATAGCGGGGGTTCGCGTGAGCAGTTCTTC. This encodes CASTIVNSGGSREQFF.

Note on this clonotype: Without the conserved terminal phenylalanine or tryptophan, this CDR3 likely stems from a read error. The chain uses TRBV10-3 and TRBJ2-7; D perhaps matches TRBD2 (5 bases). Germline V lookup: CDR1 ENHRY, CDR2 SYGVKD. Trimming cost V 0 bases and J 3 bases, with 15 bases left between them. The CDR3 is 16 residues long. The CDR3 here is CAISESIGNGDYEQYL. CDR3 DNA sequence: TGTGCCATCAGTGAGTCGATAGGAAACGGGGACTACGAGCAGTACTTA.